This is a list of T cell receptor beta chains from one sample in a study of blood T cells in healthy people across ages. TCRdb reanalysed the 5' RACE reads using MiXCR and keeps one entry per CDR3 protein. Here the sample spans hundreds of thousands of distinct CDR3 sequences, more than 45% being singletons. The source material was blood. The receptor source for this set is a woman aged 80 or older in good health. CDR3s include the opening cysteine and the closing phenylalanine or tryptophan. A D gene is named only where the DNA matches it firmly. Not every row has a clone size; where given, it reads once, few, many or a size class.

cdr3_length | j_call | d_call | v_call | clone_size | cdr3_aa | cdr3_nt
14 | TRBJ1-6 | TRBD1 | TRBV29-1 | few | CSVLGQGRDSPLHF | TGCAGCGTTCTAGGACAGGGGAGGGATTCACCCCTCCACTTT
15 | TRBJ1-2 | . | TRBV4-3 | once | CASSQATGSHYGYTF | TGCGCCAGCAGCCAAGCCACCGGGAGCCACTATGGCTACACCTTC
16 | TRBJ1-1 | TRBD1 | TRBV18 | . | CASSPRQGNMNTEAFF | TGTGCCAGCTCACCAAGACAGGGAAACATGAACACTGAAGCTTTCTTT
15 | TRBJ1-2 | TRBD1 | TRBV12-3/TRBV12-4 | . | CASSSGQVGPYGYTF | TGTGCCAGCAGTTCGGGACAGGTCGGCCCCTATGGCTACACCTTC
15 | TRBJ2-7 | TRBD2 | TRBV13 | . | CASSLSGGRYYEQYF | TGTGCCAGCAGCTTAAGCGGGGGCAGATACTACGAGCAGTACTTC
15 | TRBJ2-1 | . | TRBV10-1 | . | CASSESAGYPNEQFF | TGCGCCAGCAGTGAATCCGCGGGGTACCCCAATGAGCAGTTCTTC
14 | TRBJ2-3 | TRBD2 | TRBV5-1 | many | CASSIAGGLTAQYF | TGCGCCAGCAGCATAGCGGGGGGCCTTACAGCGCAGTATTTT
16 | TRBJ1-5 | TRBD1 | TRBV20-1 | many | CSARFAGTGESQPQHF | TGCAGTGCTAGATTCGCCGGGACAGGGGAGTCTCAGCCCCAGCATTTT
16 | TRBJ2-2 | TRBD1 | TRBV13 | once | CASSLAGTGRSGELFF | TGTGCCAGCAGCTTAGCCGGGACAGGGAGATCCGGGGAGCTGTTTTTT
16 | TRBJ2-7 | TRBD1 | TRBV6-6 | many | CASTGTASVLSNQQYF | TGTGCCAGCACCGGGACAGCCAGTGTCCTATCGAACCAGCAGTACTTC
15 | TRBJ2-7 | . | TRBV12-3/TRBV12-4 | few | CASSLDGLRVHEQYF | TGTGCCAGCAGTTTAGACGGCCTAAGGGTCCACGAGCAGTACTTC
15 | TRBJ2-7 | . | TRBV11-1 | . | CAGSLCRTEDYEQYF | TGTGCCGGCAGCTTATGCCGGACGGAAGATTACGAGCAGTACTTC
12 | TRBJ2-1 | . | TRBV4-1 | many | CASNQGYNEQFF | TGCGCCAGCAACCAGGGCTACAATGAGCAGTTCTTC